A single T cell receptor beta chain is shown here with its context. Antigen unknown. The data were taken from a study of T cell clonotyping in hematopoietic cell transplantation. Study information: Recipients' pretransplant samples followed cytoreduction.

This table comes from immunoSEQ multiplex PCR, and its TCRdb copy is limited to in-frame clones, with some not included. The table shows some 30,000 clones, with 90% to 95% occurring only once. The time point denotes: recipient sample about 28 days before transplant, after cytoreduction. Notes on the study in general: Broader posttransplant TCR repertoire diversity was predicted by graft donor and pretransplant recipient Inverse Simpson Index values. Without cell sorting, CD4 versus CD8 contributions remain unresolved.

The sample here was peripheral blood mononuclear cells, taken before stem cell transplant. The sequence derives from a middle-aged man with acute myeloid leukemia. Some clones in this sample may be carry-over from other donors' samples.

This CDR3 reads CAWNPGQGYEKLFF. In DNA form, the CDR3 reads TGTGCCTGGAATCCGGGACAGGGGTATGAAAAACTGTTTTTT. This sequence joins TRBV30 and TRBJ1-4; 10 nucleotides line up with TRBD1. This CDR3 has 14 residues. The germline V gene has CDR1 GTSNPN and CDR2 SVGIG (reference sequence). The ends lost 4 bases at V and 6 bases at J; junction bases unmatched: 5. The full variable domain, in which reference TRBV30 and TRBJ1-4 provide the parts outside the CDR3, is SQTIHQWPATLVQPVGSPLSLECTVEGTSNPNLYWYRQAAGRGLQLLFYSVGIGQISSEVPQNLSASRPQDRQFILSSKKLLLSDSGFYLCAWNPGQGYEKLFFGSGTQLSVL.